One and the same sample provided the 17 T cell receptor beta chains below, sequenced in a study of CD8+ T cells in alopecia areata. Treatment defined: oral pan-JAK inhibitor, 5-10 mg twice daily. RNA, once extracted, was reverse transcribed into cDNA for use as the sequencing template. Method: immunoSEQ multiplex PCR; TCRdb's copy keeps in-frame clones and lacks some. The sample records some 220,000 clones, more than 45% being singletons. The source material was CD4+ T cells sorted from blood, sampled at week 4, from a patient treated with tofacitinib. The receptors come from a human donor with alopecia areata.

The J gene is TRBJ1-2, the V gene TRBV14, with D uncertain. V was shortened by 0 bases and J by 0 bases, with 5 bases between the two germline ends. Germline-derived CDR1 and CDR2 are SGHDN and FVKESK. CDR3 length: 14 residues. In DNA, the CDR3 is TGTGCCAGCAGCCAAGACAGGTCTAACTATGGCTACACCTTC. This encodes CASSQDRSNYGYTF.

In this sample, this clone turned up once. The chain links TRBV29-1 to TRBJ2-3; TRBD2 agrees at 10 bases. After removal of 6 bases from V and 4 bases from J, the junction contained 4 bases not matched to a gene. The CDR3 is 13 residues long. CDR1 is SQVTM, CDR2 ANQGSEA, per germline. This CDR3 reads CSVGTSVADTQYF. Here the CDR3 DNA reads TGCAGCGTCGGGACTAGCGTAGCAGATACGCAGTATTTT.

The gene calls are TRBV4-3 and TRBJ1-1; maybe TRBD1 (6 bases). V was pared by 1 base and J by 3 bases, with 9 bases between. Germline V gives CDR1 LGHNA, CDR2 YSLEER. The CDR3 consists of 14 residues. In nucleotides, the CDR3 is TGCGCCAGCAGCCAAGTAGGGGGATACACTGAAGCTTTCTTT. It encodes CASSQVGGYTEAFF.

This clone has a handful of counts. J is TRBJ2-5 and V is TRBV30; TRBD1 or TRBD2 may be the D gene (5 bases each). V was clipped by 1 base and J by 4 bases, with 10 bases between them. Germline loops: CDR1 GTSNPN, CDR2 SVGIG (reference sequence). This CDR3 has 13 amino acids. The CDR3 reads CAWSEQAGETQYF. The CDR3 region has the DNA TGTGCCTGGAGTGAACAGGCGGGAGAGACCCAGTACTTC. The whole variable domain, filled in from reference TRBV30 and TRBJ2-5, reads SQTIHQWPATLVQPVGSPLSLECTVEGTSNPNLYWYRQAAGRGLQLLFYSVGIGQISSEVPQNLSASRPQDRQFILSSKKLLLSDSGFYLCAWSEQAGETQYFGPGTRLLVL.

The chain combines TRBV30 with TRBJ1-1; D unresolved. V was pared by 0 bases and J by 2 bases, with 16 bases between. Germline-derived CDR1 and CDR2 are GTSNPN and SVGIG (reference sequence). CDR3 length equals 16 residues. This CDR3 reads CAWSVGRLGKNTEAFF. The CDR3 nucleotides read TGTGCCTGGAGTGTCGGCAGGTTGGGGAAAAACACTGAAGCTTTCTTT.

The chain has TRBV14 and TRBJ2-7, with D possibly TRBD1 on 5 matching bases. Trimming shortened V by 1 base and J by 5 bases, and 12 bases separated the two germline ends. The CDR3 covers 14 residues. Germline V lookup: CDR1 SGHDN, CDR2 FVKESK. The CDR3 region is CASSQGQGWNEQYF. The CDR3 DNA sequence: TGTGCCAGCAGCCAAGGTCAGGGATGGAACGAGCAGTACTTC.

The V gene is TRBV2, the J gene TRBJ2-5, with TRBD1 matching 9 bases. The CDR3 contains 18 residues. Germline V CDR1 and CDR2: SNHLY, FYNNEI. Unmatched junction bases numbered 16, after V lost 7 bases and J lost 1 base. The CDR3 DNA sequence: TGTGCCAGCACTCGCCGTCCCGCGGGACAGGGTAGCCAAGAGACCCAGTACTTC. Its protein is CASTRRPAGQGSQETQYF. The full variable domain, with the rest looked up from reference TRBV2 and TRBJ2-5, is EPEVTQTPSHQVTQMGQEVILRCVPISNHLYFYWYRQILGQKVEFLVSFYNNEISEKSEIFDDQFSVERPDGSNFTLKIRSTKLEDSAMYFCASTRRPAGQGSQETQYFGPGTRLLVL.

This chain connects TRBV29-1 to TRBJ1-6; TRBD1 is a possible D gene (6 bases). This CDR3 comprises 13 residues. The germline V and J ends were trimmed by 4 bases and 8 bases, with 12 bases remaining between them. Germline V gene sequence: CDR1 SQVTM, CDR2 ANQGSEA. CDR3 protein: CSVGQGWDSPLHF. The CDR3 DNA follows: TGCAGCGTTGGGCAGGGGTGGGATTCACCCCTCCACTTT.

The chain combines TRBV29-1 with TRBJ1-1, with D possibly being TRBD1 (6 bases). V was pared by 4 bases and J by 1 base, with 10 bases between. Per germline, CDR1 SQVTM and CDR2 ANQGSEA. The CDR3 runs 13 residues. The CDR3 coding sequence is TGCAGCGTTGGTCAGGGGCCGAACACTGAAGCTTTCTTT. Amino acid sequence: CSVGQGPNTEAFF.

This clone came up a few times. The V call is TRBV4-3, the J call TRBJ2-1; a possible D gene is TRBD1 (6 bases). There are 19 residues in the CDR3. Trimming pared 3 bases from V and 0 bases from J, leaving 21 bases between. Germline lookup yields CDR1 LGHNA and CDR2 YSLEER. The CDR3: CASSHPLRTDLSSYNEQFF. CDR3 nucleotides: TGCGCCAGCAGCCACCCGCTACGGACAGATCTTAGCTCCTACAATGAGCAGTTCTTC.

The V gene is TRBV5-1, the J gene TRBJ2-7, with 7 bases lining up with TRBD1. Germline CDR1 and CDR2: SGHRS and YFSETQ. The CDR3 totals 15 residues. Losses at the gene ends were 0 bases for V and 1 base for J; bases not matched to a gene: 4. The CDR3 region has the DNA TGCGCCAGCAGCTTGGCTAGACAGGGTTCCTACGAGCAGTACTTC. Amino acid sequence: CASSLARQGSYEQYF.

The CDR3 region is CASSINPPGGIEEQYF. The CDR3 bases are TGTGCCAGTAGTATAAACCCCCCTGGAGGGATTGAGGAGCAGTACTTC. The chain joins TRBV19 to TRBJ2-7; D may be TRBD2 (6 bases). Germline CDR1 is LNHDA and CDR2 is SQIVND (reference sequence). V was shortened by 2 bases and J by 7 bases, with 21 bases between the two germline ends. CDR3 length: 16 residues.

This clone was seen many times. CDR3 residues: CASSLDSSYEQYF. CDR3 bases: TGTGCCAGCAGCTTGGACAGCTCCTACGAGCAGTACTTC. The chain couples TRBV7-2 to TRBJ2-7; D may be TRBD1 (6 bases). This CDR3 has 13 amino acids. Per germline, CDR1 SGHTA and CDR2 FQGNSA. Trimming cost V 3 bases and J 0 bases, with 6 bases left between them.

The rearrangement links TRBV7-8 to TRBJ1-5; the match to TRBD1 covers 11 bases. The CDR3 extends over 16 amino acids. CDR1 and CDR2 from the germline V gene are SGHVS and FQNEAQ. V dropped 1 base and J dropped 2; count of bases not matched to a gene: 1. The CDR3 sequence: CASSLGTGGGNQPQHF. CDR3 sequence (DNA): TGTGCCAGCAGCTTAGGGACAGGGGGCGGCAATCAGCCCCAGCATTTT.

The chain combines TRBV9 with TRBJ2-5, with TRBD1 matching 10 bases. J was trimmed by 1 base and V by 4 bases; bases with no gene match: 10. In germline, CDR1 is SGDLS, CDR2 YYNGEE. The CDR3 spans 17 residues. CDR3 nucleotides: TGTGCCAGCAGCATAGAGACCGGGACAGGGGCCCAAGAGACCCAGTACTTC. Protein sequence: CASSIETGTGAQETQYF.

This rearrangement joins TRBV5-6 to TRBJ1-6; D is unclear. Germline CDR1 is SGHDT and CDR2 is YYEEEE. Trimming left V 0 bases short and J 3 bases short, with 10 bases between. CDR3 length equals 16 residues. DNA of the CDR3: TGTGCCAGCAGCTTGGAAGATTTATTCTATAATTCACCCCTCCACTTT. This translates into CASSLEDLFYNSPLHF.

The J gene is TRBJ2-7, the V gene TRBV10-3; 7 bases are shared with TRBD2. The CDR3 loop spans 15 amino acids. J was trimmed by 7 bases and V by 6 bases; bases with no gene match: 15. Germline V gene data show CDR1 as ENHRY and CDR2 as SYGVKD. The DNA for the CDR3 is TGTGCCATCAGCCGGGACTACGGGGACGTTTGGGAGCAGTACTTC. Its protein product is CAISRDYGDVWEQYF.